The clone carrying this TCR beta chain turned up a few times. Germline values: CDR1 KGHSH, CDR2 LQKENI. V lost 2 bases to trimming and J lost 2 bases, with 7 bases between them. The CDR3 spans 13 residues. This specimen belongs to a study of T cells after somatic rescue of genetic block. This table comes from immunoSEQ multiplex PCR, and its TCRdb copy is limited to in-frame clones, with some not included. The sample records more than 13,000 clones, roughly 70% being singletons. This receptor was identified in a man aged 18-30 years. The chain uses TRBV18 and TRBJ2-7; D unclear. Sequenced sample: peripheral blood mononuclear cells (PBMCs). CDR3: CASSPFGAYEQYF. The CDR3, as DNA: TGTGCCAGCTCACCATTTGGGGCCTACGAGCAGTACTTC.